Listed below are T cell receptor beta chains from one sample, sequenced in a study of immune heterogeneity within non-small cell lung tumors. TCRdb re-called the multiplex PCR reads through MiXCR, storing one row per CDR3 protein. Of fewer than 3,000 distinct CDR3 sequences listed, roughly 14% were seen once; the top ten hold roughly a fifth. Sequenced material: lung tumor tissue. The origin of the receptors is a female donor with non-small cell lung cancer. Both conserved end residues are part of each CDR3. The order of the fields is J gene, D gene, V gene, clone size, CDR3 DNA, CDR3 protein. A D gene is named only where the DNA matches it firmly. The size of a clone is reported for some rows only, either as once, few or many, or as a class for expanded clones.

J: TRBJ1-4
D: -
V: TRBV19
size: medium-sized
DNA: TGTGCCAGTAGTTCATCGACTCAACCTGCAACTAATGAAAAACTGTTTTTT
CDR3: CASSSSTQPATNEKLFF

J: TRBJ1-4
D: -
V: TRBV7-2
size: medium-sized
DNA: TGTGCCAGCAGCTGGACAGTTAAAAATGAAAAACTGTTTTTT
CDR3: CASSWTVKNEKLFF

J: TRBJ2-5
D: TRBD1
V: TRBV28
size: medium-sized
DNA: TGTGCCAGCAGTTGGCGACCGGGACAGCAAGAGACCCAGTACTTC
CDR3: CASSWRPGQQETQYF

J: TRBJ2-5
D: -
V: TRBV5-8
size: few
DNA: TGTGCCAGCAGCTTTCCTAGCTCGCGACAAGAGACCCAGTACTTC
CDR3: CASSFPSSRQETQYF

J: TRBJ1-1
D: -
V: TRBV18
size: medium-sized
DNA: TGTGCCAGCTCCCCTTCAGCGGGGGCCACTGAAGCTTTCTTT
CDR3: CASSPSAGATEAFF

J: TRBJ2-1
D: TRBD2
V: TRBV15
size: medium-sized
DNA: TGTGCCACCAGCAGATTAAGGACTAGCGGGAGGAAGTTGGGTGAGCAGTTCTTC
CDR3: CATSRLRTSGRKLGEQFF

J: TRBJ2-2
D: -
V: TRBV10-3
size: medium-sized
DNA: TGTGCCATCAGCGACCCCTTGGGCCATGCCGGGGAGCTGTTTTTT
CDR3: CAISDPLGHAGELFF

J: TRBJ1-5
D: -
V: TRBV28
size: medium-sized
DNA: TGTGCCAGCAGGTGGGGGGCTGGGAGCAATCAGCCCCAGCATTTT
CDR3: CASRWGAGSNQPQHF

J: TRBJ1-5
D: -
V: TRBV30
size: medium-sized
DNA: TGTGCCTGGAGTGTTAAGGGGAGTCAGCCCCAGCATTTT
CDR3: CAWSVKGSQPQHF

J: TRBJ1-1
D: -
V: TRBV9
size: medium-sized
DNA: TGTGCCAGCAGCCCCGGCGGCGCGGCAGCTTTCTTT
CDR3: CASSPGGAAAFF

J: TRBJ2-2
D: TRBD2
V: TRBV20-1
size: medium-sized
DNA: TGCAGTGCTAGAGATCGGGGCGGGAGTGGTACCGGGGAGCTGTTTTTT
CDR3: CSARDRGGSGTGELFF

J: TRBJ1-5
D: -
V: TRBV6-2/TRBV6-3
size: medium-sized
DNA: TGTGCCAGCAGTTACCAGAGTGGCAATCAGCCCCAGCATTTT
CDR3: CASSYQSGNQPQHF

J: TRBJ2-7
D: TRBD2
V: TRBV5-1
size: medium-sized
DNA: TGCGCCAGCAGCTTAGGTAGCGGGAGGTTGGAGCAGTACTTC
CDR3: CASSLGSGRLEQYF

J: TRBJ1-5
D: TRBD1
V: TRBV27
size: -
DNA: TGTGCCAGCGTGGGGACAGGAAATAGCAAGCAGCCCCAGCATTTT
CDR3: CASVGTGNSKQPQHF

J: TRBJ2-7
D: -
V: TRBV12-3/TRBV12-4
size: medium-sized
DNA: TGTGCCAGCAGTTTAGAGTGGCCGGGAGAGCAGTACTTC
CDR3: CASSLEWPGEQYF

J: TRBJ2-2
D: -
V: TRBV12-3/TRBV12-4
size: medium-sized
DNA: TGTGCCAGCAGCCTACTGGGAGGGGGACGGACAGGGGAGCTGTTTTTT
CDR3: CASSLLGGGRTGELFF

J: TRBJ1-4
D: -
V: TRBV3-1
size: medium-sized
DNA: TGTGCCAGCAGCCTCCTGGGGAAACTGTTTTTT
CDR3: CASSLLGKLFF

J: TRBJ2-3
D: TRBD2
V: TRBV10-2
size: medium-sized
DNA: TGCGCCACTTGGACTAGCGGGAGGACTAGCACAGATACGCAGTATTTT
CDR3: CATWTSGRTSTDTQYF

J: TRBJ2-7
D: TRBD1
V: TRBV18
size: medium-sized
DNA: TGTGCCAGCTCAATCCGGGACAGGGGCGAGCAGTACTTC
CDR3: CASSIRDRGEQYF

J: TRBJ2-6
D: -
V: TRBV28
size: medium-sized
DNA: TGTGCCAGCAACACAGGTACTTTTGGGGCCGACGTCCTGACTTTC
CDR3: CASNTGTFGADVLTF

J: TRBJ2-7
D: -
V: TRBV18
size: medium-sized
DNA: TGTGCCAGCTCACCAGACTTGGCCTACGAGCAGTACTTC
CDR3: CASSPDLAYEQYF

J: TRBJ1-6
D: -
V: TRBV7-9
size: medium-sized
DNA: TGTGCCAGCAGCTTGCAGGGTTCTAATTCACCCCTCCACTTT
CDR3: CASSLQGSNSPLHF

J: TRBJ1-6
D: -
V: TRBV27
size: few
DNA: TGTGCCAGCAGTCGCACTTACAGGGTAACCTATAATTCGCCCCTCCACTTT
CDR3: CASSRTYRVTYNSPLHF

J: TRBJ1-3
D: TRBD1
V: TRBV6-2/TRBV6-3
size: medium-sized
DNA: TGTGCCAGCAGGTCAGGGGGGACGTCTGGAAACACCATATATTTT
CDR3: CASRSGGTSGNTIYF

J: TRBJ2-7
D: TRBD1
V: TRBV29-1
size: medium-sized
DNA: TGCAGCGTTGTTGGACAGGGGTCCTACGAGCAGTACTTC
CDR3: CSVVGQGSYEQYF

J: TRBJ2-7
D: -
V: TRBV4-1
size: medium-sized
DNA: TGCGCCAGCAGCCAAGATGTCAGGGTGGGAGAGCAGTACTTC
CDR3: CASSQDVRVGEQYF

J: TRBJ2-5
D: TRBD2
V: TRBV20-1
size: -
DNA: TGCAGTGCTAGATCTGGAAATAGCGGGAGCGGAGGAGAGACCCAGTACTTC
CDR3: CSARSGNSGSGGETQYF

J: TRBJ2-5
D: TRBD1
V: TRBV3-1
size: medium-sized
DNA: TGTGCCAGCAGCCAAGGGGACAGGGTAGTGGAGACCCAGTACTTC
CDR3: CASSQGDRVVETQYF

J: TRBJ2-7
D: TRBD1
V: TRBV5-8
size: medium-sized
DNA: TGTGCCAGCAGCTTGGGACAGGGTGGCGACGAGCAGTACTTC
CDR3: CASSLGQGGDEQYF

J: TRBJ2-3
D: TRBD2
V: TRBV20-1
size: -
DNA: TGCAGTGCCGGGCTAGCGGGAGCACTTACCTATACGCAGTATTTT
CDR3: CSAGLAGALTYTQYF

J: TRBJ1-4
D: TRBD1
V: TRBV7-9
size: medium-sized
DNA: TGTGCCAGCAGCCCTAGGAGGGGGACAGGGGCCAGTGTGGAAAAACTGTTTTTT
CDR3: CASSPRRGTGASVEKLFF

J: TRBJ1-4
D: -
V: TRBV15
size: medium-sized
DNA: TGTGCCACCAGCAGAGATAGGGCAGCAACTAATGAAAAACTGTTTTTT
CDR3: CATSRDRAATNEKLFF

J: TRBJ1-5
D: -
V: TRBV11-3
size: -
DNA: TGTGCCAGCAGCCCCCCCTCGGTAGGGGGTCAGCCCCAGCATTTT
CDR3: CASSPPSVGGQPQHF

J: TRBJ2-1
D: -
V: TRBV6-1
size: medium-sized
DNA: TGTGCCAGCAGTGTCGGGACGAGATACAATGAGCAGTTCTTC
CDR3: CASSVGTRYNEQFF

J: TRBJ2-3
D: -
V: TRBV6-4
size: medium-sized
DNA: TGTGCCAGCAGTGACCAGGGGGGAGATACGCAGTATTTT
CDR3: CASSDQGGDTQYF

J: TRBJ2-1
D: -
V: TRBV5-1
size: many
DNA: TGCGCCAGCAGCCCACACCGAGGAAGCTCCTACAATGAGCAGTTCTTC
CDR3: CASSPHRGSSYNEQFF

J: TRBJ2-2
D: TRBD1
V: TRBV7-6
size: few
DNA: TGTGCCAGCAGCTTACCCCTACAGCCTCGACAGGGCGAGGTCCAGAACACCGGGGAGCTGTTTTTT
CDR3: CASSLPLQPRQGEVQNTGELFF

J: TRBJ1-3
D: TRBD1
V: TRBV19
size: medium-sized
DNA: TGTGCCAGTGGAACAGGGGGTTCTGGAAACACCATATATTTT
CDR3: CASGTGGSGNTIYF

J: TRBJ2-1
D: TRBD2
V: TRBV11-2
size: medium-sized
DNA: TGTGCCAGCAGCATACGGGACGGGGAGGGCAATGAGCAGTTCTTC
CDR3: CASSIRDGEGNEQFF

J: TRBJ2-1
D: -
V: TRBV7-3
size: large
DNA: TGTGCCAGCAGCTCCTCCCTTACTAGTAACCGTGAGCAGTTCTTC
CDR3: CASSSSLTSNREQFF

J: TRBJ1-5
D: -
V: TRBV28
size: medium-sized
DNA: TGTGCCAGCAGGCGCAGACAGGTCCAAAATCAGCCCCAGCATTTT
CDR3: CASRRRQVQNQPQHF

J: TRBJ2-5
D: TRBD2
V: TRBV11-2
size: medium-sized
DNA: TGTGCCAGCAGCTCCCTAGTAGCGGGAGGGACCCAGTACTTC
CDR3: CASSSLVAGGTQYF

J: TRBJ2-7
D: -
V: TRBV28
size: medium-sized
DNA: TGTGCCGGCAGTTTACGTGCTCGACCCTACGAGCAGTACTTC
CDR3: CAGSLRARPYEQYF

J: TRBJ2-5
D: -
V: TRBV20-1
size: medium-sized
DNA: TGCAGTGCTCAACACCAAGAGACCCAGTACTTC
CDR3: CSAQHQETQYF

J: TRBJ2-2
D: -
V: TRBV5-1
size: -
DNA: TGCGCCAGCAGAGACTTCGTGGGGGGCGGTGAGCTGTTTTTT
CDR3: CASRDFVGGGELFF

J: TRBJ2-2
D: TRBD2
V: TRBV5-4
size: few
DNA: TGTGCCAGAAGCTTTAGCGGGCCTAACACCGGGGAGCTGTTTTTT
CDR3: CARSFSGPNTGELFF

J: TRBJ1-1
D: -
V: TRBV6-2/TRBV6-3
size: medium-sized
DNA: TGTGCCAGCAGTCCCGGGGGGCAGATGAACACTGAAGCTTTCTTT
CDR3: CASSPGGQMNTEAFF

J: TRBJ2-1
D: TRBD2
V: TRBV7-2
size: many
DNA: TGTGCCAGCAGCTTGGGAGGGGAGGCCTACAATGAGCAGTTCTTC
CDR3: CASSLGGEAYNEQFF

J: TRBJ1-5
D: -
V: TRBV2
size: medium-sized
DNA: TGTGCCAGCAGTGCCGACGGGAGGGGCAATCAGCCCCAGCATTTT
CDR3: CASSADGRGNQPQHF

J: TRBJ2-2
D: -
V: TRBV28
size: medium-sized
DNA: TGTGCCAGCAGAGTCGGCGGAACCGGGGAGCTGTTTTTT
CDR3: CASRVGGTGELFF

J: TRBJ2-7
D: TRBD2
V: TRBV20-1
size: medium-sized
DNA: TGCAGTGCTAGAGGACTAGCGGGAGTTTACGAGCAGTACTTC
CDR3: CSARGLAGVYEQYF

J: TRBJ2-3
D: TRBD1
V: TRBV9
size: medium-sized
DNA: TGTGCCAGCAGCGTACAGGCAGGGGGCGCAGATACGCAGTATTTT
CDR3: CASSVQAGGADTQYF

J: TRBJ2-2
D: TRBD2
V: TRBV24-1
size: many
DNA: TGTGCCACCAGTGAACCTACTAGCGGGAGGGCCCACGGGGAGCTGTTTTTT
CDR3: CATSEPTSGRAHGELFF

J: TRBJ2-1
D: -
V: TRBV7-2
size: medium-sized
DNA: TGTGCCAGCAGCTTAGTTGTTTACAATGAGCAGTTCTTC
CDR3: CASSLVVYNEQFF

J: TRBJ2-3
D: TRBD2
V: TRBV6-2/TRBV6-3
size: medium-sized
DNA: TGTGCCAGCAGACGGGGCGGGAGTTCAGATACGCAGTATTTT
CDR3: CASRRGGSSDTQYF